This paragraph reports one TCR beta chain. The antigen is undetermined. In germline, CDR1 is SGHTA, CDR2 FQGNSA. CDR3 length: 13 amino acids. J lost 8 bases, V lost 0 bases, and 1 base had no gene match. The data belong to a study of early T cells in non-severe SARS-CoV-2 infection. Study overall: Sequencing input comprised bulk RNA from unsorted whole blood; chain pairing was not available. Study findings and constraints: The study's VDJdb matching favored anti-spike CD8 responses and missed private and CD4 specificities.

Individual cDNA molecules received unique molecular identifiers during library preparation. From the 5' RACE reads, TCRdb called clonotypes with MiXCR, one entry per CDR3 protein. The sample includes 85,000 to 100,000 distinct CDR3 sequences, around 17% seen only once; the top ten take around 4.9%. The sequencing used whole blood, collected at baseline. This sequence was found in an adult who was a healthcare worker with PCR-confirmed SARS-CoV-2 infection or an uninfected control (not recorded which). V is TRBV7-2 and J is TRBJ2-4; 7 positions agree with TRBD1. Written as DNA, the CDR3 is TGTGCCAGCAGCTTAGCGGGGACAGACATTCAGTACTTC. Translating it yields CASSLAGTDIQYF.